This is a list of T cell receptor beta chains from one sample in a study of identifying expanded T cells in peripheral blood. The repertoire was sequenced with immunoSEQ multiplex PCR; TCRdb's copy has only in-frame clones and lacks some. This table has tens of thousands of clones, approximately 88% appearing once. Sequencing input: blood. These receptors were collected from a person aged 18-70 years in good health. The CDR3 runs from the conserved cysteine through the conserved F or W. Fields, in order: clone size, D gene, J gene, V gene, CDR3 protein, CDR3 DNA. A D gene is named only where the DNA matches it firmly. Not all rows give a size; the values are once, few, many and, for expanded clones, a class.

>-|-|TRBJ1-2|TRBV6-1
CAIFGRLVYGYTF
TGTGCCATCTTTGGACGCCTGGTCTATGGCTACACCTTC
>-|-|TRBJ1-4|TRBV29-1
CSVGNNEKLFF
TGCAGCGTGGGGAATAATGAAAAACTGTTTTTT
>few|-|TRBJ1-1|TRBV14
CASSQGFYTEAFF
TGTGCCAGCAGCCAGGGATTTTACACTGAAGCTTTCTTT
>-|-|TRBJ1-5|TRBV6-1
CASSVVPTDSNQPQHF
TGTGCCAGCAGTGTCGTCCCGACAGATAGCAATCAGCCCCAGCATTTT
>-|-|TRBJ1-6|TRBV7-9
CASSPTGDNSPLHF
TGTGCCAGCAGTCCCACAGGTGATAATTCACCCCTCCACTTT
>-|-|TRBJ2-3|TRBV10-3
CAIRGTLGRTDTQYF
TGTGCCATCAGGGGGACCCTAGGGCGGACAGATACGCAGTATTTT
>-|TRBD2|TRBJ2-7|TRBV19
CASSIGAGGYEQYF
TGTGCCAGTAGTATCGGAGCGGGAGGCTACGAGCAGTACTTC
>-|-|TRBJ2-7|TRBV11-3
CASSARQNYEQYF
TGTGCCAGCAGCGCGCGACAGAACTACGAGCAGTACTTC
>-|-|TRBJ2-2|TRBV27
CASSLWSGTGELFF
TGTGCCAGCAGTTTATGGTCGGGAACCGGGGAGCTGTTTTTT
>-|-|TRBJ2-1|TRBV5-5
CASSPRLGVGLF
TGTGCCAGCAGCCCTAGACTAGGGGTAGGACTCTTC
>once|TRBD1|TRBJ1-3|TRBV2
CAGQANSGNTIYF
TGTGCCGGACAGGCCAACTCTGGAAACACCATATATTTT
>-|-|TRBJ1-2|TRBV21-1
CASSKVTVGYTF
TGTGCCAGCAGCAAAGTAACGGTCGGCTACACCTTC
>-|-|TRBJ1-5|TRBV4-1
CASSQGSRNRSNQPQHF
TGCGCCAGCAGCCAAGGGTCAAGGAACCGAAGCAATCAGCCCCAGCATTTT
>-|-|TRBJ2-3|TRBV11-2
CASSRTISTDTQYF
TGTGCCAGCAGCCGGACTATTAGCACAGATACGCAGTATTTT
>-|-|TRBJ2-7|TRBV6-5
CASSYSPSEQYF
TGTGCCAGCAGTTACTCGCCTAGCGAGCAGTACTTC
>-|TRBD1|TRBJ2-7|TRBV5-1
CASSPRTGGLYEQYF
TGCGCCAGCAGCCCCCGGACAGGGGGCCTGTACGAGCAGTACTTC